This passage covers 2 T cell receptor beta chains from one sample sequenced in a study of blood T cell repertoires in COVID-19. The protocol was immunoSEQ multiplex PCR, while the TCRdb copy is restricted to in-frame clones and leaves out a portion. This table has around 35,000 clones, about 84% appearing once. What was sequenced was peripheral blood. All receptors derive from a man between 65 and 79 years old with COVID-19, enrolled during active disease.

The chain carries TRBV24-1 and TRBJ2-1; the D is unclear. The CDR3 length is 13 residues. Trimming took off 3 bases at V and 9 bases at J, with 11 bases between the two ends. The germline V gene has CDR1 KGHDR and CDR2 SFDVKD. In DNA, the CDR3 is TGTGCCACCAGTGATCCGACATCCTCTGAGCAGTTCTTC. Translation: CATSDPTSSEQFF.

The J gene is TRBJ2-3, the V gene TRBV20-1; D might be TRBD2 (6 bases). The CDR3 runs 11 residues. Trimming pared 6 bases from V and 5 bases from J, leaving 9 bases between. CDR1 is DFQATT and CDR2 is SNEGSKA in the germline V gene (reference sequence). The DNA for the CDR3 is TGCAGTGCGGGCGGGGTAGATACGCAGTATTTT. Its translation: CSAGGVDTQYF.